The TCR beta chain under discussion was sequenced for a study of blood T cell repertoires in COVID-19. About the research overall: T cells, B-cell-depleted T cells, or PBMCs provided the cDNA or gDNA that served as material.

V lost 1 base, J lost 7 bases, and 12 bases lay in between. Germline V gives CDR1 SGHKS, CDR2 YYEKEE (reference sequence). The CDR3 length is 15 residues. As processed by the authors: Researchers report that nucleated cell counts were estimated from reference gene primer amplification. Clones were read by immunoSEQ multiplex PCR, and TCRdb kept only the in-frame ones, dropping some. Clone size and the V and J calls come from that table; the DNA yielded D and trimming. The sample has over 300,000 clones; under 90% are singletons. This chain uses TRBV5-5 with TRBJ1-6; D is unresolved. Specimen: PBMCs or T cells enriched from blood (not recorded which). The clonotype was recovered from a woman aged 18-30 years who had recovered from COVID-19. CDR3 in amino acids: CASSLLSERNSPLHF. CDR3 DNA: TGTGCCAGCAGCTTGTTGTCAGAGCGGAATTCACCCCTCCACTTT. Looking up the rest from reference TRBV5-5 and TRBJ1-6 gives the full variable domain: DAGVTQSPTHLIKTRGQQVTLRCSPISGHKSVSWYQQVLGQGPQFIFQYYEKEERGRGNFPDRFSARQFPNYSSELNVNALLLGDSALYLCASSLLSERNSPLHFGNGTRLTVT.